This section outlines one TCR beta chain sequence together with its context. This sample was taken from a study of blood T cell repertoires in COVID-19. On the study more broadly: T cells, B-cell-depleted T cells, or PBMCs provided the cDNA or gDNA that served as material.

Each recovered donor of Cohort 3 presented with two negative PCRs, clearance, or symptom resolution. This table comes from immunoSEQ multiplex PCR, and its TCRdb copy is limited to in-frame clones, with some not included. Of around 390,000 clones in the sample, approximately 90% were seen once. The sample taken for sequencing was PBMCs or T cells enriched from blood (not recorded which). The receptor was isolated from a woman aged 45-59 years who had recovered from COVID-19.

The CDR3 DNA reads TGTGCCATCAGTCAGGACTCCTACGAGCAGTACTTC. Amino acids: CAISQDSYEQYF. The chain has TRBV10-3 and TRBJ2-7, with no clear D. V lost 5 bases, J lost 0 bases, and 5 bases lay in between. The V gene's germline CDR1 is ENHRY and CDR2 SYGVKD. CDR3 length: 12 amino acids.